Shown below are 10 T cell receptor beta chains from a single sample sequenced in a study of shared clonotypes between healthy human individuals. The data were produced by immunoSEQ multiplex PCR, yet TCRdb's version contains in-frame clones alone and is incomplete. The sample has some 1 million clones, 75% seen once. Source material: memory CD4+ T cells sorted from blood. Subset given: CD45RA-negative fraction. These receptors were obtained from a man aged 18 to 30 in good health.

This clone appeared a single time. The chain carries TRBV28 and TRBJ1-1; the D gene is possibly TRBD1 (6 bases). The CDR3 sequence is 13 residues long. The V gene's germline CDR1 is MDHEN and CDR2 SYDVKM. Trimming shortened V by 4 bases and J by 8 bases, and 14 bases separated the two germline ends. CDR3 DNA sequence: TGTGCCAGCAGTTCACAGGGCAGCGGGGAAGCTTTCTTT. It translates to CASSSQGSGEAFF.

The rearrangement uses TRBV6-4 and TRBJ2-1; TRBD1 matches at 9 bases. Germline trimming cut 0 bases from V and 6 bases from J; bases unmatched to any gene: 18. CDR1 is MRHNA, CDR2 SNTAGT, per germline. The CDR3 totals 20 residues. CDR3 amino acids: CASSDSSGQGRRGSLNEQFF. The CDR3 DNA reads TGTGCCAGCAGTGACTCGAGTGGACAGGGGCGTCGGGGGTCGCTCAATGAGCAGTTCTTC.

The chain is built from TRBV27 and TRBJ1-1, with D unclear. V was clipped by 7 bases and J by 1 base, with 16 bases between them. The germline CDR1 and CDR2 sequences are MNHEY and SMNVEV (reference sequence). This CDR3 region has 15 residues. The CDR3 bases are TGTGCCAGCACGAGACAAGCCAATGGGAACACTGAAGCTTTCTTT. It encodes CASTRQANGNTEAFF.

Concerning this clone: This sample also contains other DNA sequences that code for the same CDR3. The gene calls are TRBV5-1 and TRBJ2-2; 8 nucleotides agree with TRBD2. V trimming: 1 base; J trimming: 3 bases; junction bases outside the gene matches: 2. The CDR3 contains 15 residues. The germline gives CDR1 SGHRS, CDR2 YFSETQ. CDR3 amino acids: CASSLNGGDTGELFF. CDR3 DNA sequence: TGCGCCAGCAGCTTGAACGGGGGGGACACCGGGGAGCTGTTTTTT.

This clone occurred a few times. CDR3 DNA: TGTGCCAGCAGGGCGCACAACACTGAAGCTTTCTTT. As protein: CASRAHNTEAFF. This rearrangement joins TRBV2 to TRBJ1-1; no firm D call. Trimming took 6 bases from V and 2 from J, leaving 7 bases between them. The CDR3 is 12 residues long. Germline V gives CDR1 SNHLY, CDR2 FYNNEI.

The chain uses TRBV4-3 and TRBJ2-2; 9 nucleotides align to TRBD1. The CDR3 runs to 17 residues. Germline CDR1 is LGHNA and CDR2 is YSLEER. V was pared by 0 bases and J by 4 bases, with 6 bases of the junction left unmatched. The CDR3 coding sequence is TGCGCCAGCAGCCAAGAAGCCGGGACAGGGCTCACCGGGGAGCTGTTTTTT. Translated, it gives CASSQEAGTGLTGELFF.

The CDR3 region has the DNA TGTGCCTGGAGTGTTAACGGACAGCTCTATGGCTACACCTTC. It is translated as CAWSVNGQLYGYTF. The chain joins TRBV30 to TRBJ1-2, with D possibly matching TRBD1 (6 bases). Trimming took 0 bases from V and 4 from J, leaving 12 bases between them. Germline assignment: CDR1 GTSNPN and CDR2 SVGIG (reference sequence). The CDR3 covers 14 residues.

There are a few counts of this clone. The CDR3 here is CASSPKRDYEQYF. CDR3 coding DNA: TGTGCCAGCTCACCGAAAAGGGACTACGAGCAGTACTTC. The rearrangement uses TRBV18 and TRBJ2-7; D remains ambiguous. Trimming took off 3 bases at V and 3 bases at J, with 9 bases between the two ends. CDR1 is KGHSH and CDR2 is LQKENI in the germline V gene. The CDR3 length is 13 residues.

V usage is TRBV9 and J usage is TRBJ1-1; D remains ambiguous. The CDR3 loop spans 14 amino acids. Germline values: CDR1 SGDLS, CDR2 YYNGEE. V shed 4 bases and J shed 1 base, with 11 bases lying between them. The CDR3 protein is CASSPRTSNTEAFF. The CDR3 nucleotides read TGTGCCAGCAGCCCTCGGACGTCGAACACTGAAGCTTTCTTT.

The chain couples TRBV6-1 to TRBJ1-2, with D unclear. CDR3 size: 14 residues. The germline V gene has CDR1 MNHNS and CDR2 SASEGT. Trimming left V 7 bases short and J 5 bases short, with 17 bases between. DNA for the CDR3: TGTGCCAGCAACTTAGGGAGAGTTGAGTATGGCTACACCTTC. It codes for CASNLGRVEYGYTF.